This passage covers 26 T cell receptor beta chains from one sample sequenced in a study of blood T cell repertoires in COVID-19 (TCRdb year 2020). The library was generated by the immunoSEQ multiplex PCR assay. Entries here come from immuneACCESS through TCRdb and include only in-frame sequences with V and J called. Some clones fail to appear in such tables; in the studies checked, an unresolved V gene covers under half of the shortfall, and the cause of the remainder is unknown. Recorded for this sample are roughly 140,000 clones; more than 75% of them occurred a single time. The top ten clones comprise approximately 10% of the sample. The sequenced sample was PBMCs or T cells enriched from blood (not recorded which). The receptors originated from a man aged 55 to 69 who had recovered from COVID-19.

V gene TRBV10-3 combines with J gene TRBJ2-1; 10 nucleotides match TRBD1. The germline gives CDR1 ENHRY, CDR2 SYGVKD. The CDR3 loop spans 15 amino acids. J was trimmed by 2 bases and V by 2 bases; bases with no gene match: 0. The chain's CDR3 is CAISEGQGAYNEQFF. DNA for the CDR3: TGTGCCATCAGTGAGGGACAGGGGGCCTACAATGAGCAGTTCTTC.

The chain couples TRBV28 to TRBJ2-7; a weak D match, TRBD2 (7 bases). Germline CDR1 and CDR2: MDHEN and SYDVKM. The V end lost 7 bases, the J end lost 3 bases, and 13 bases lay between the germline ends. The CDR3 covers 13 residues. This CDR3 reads CASKQGGVYEQYF. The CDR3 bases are TGTGCCAGCAAACAGGGAGGGGTCTACGAGCAGTACTTC.

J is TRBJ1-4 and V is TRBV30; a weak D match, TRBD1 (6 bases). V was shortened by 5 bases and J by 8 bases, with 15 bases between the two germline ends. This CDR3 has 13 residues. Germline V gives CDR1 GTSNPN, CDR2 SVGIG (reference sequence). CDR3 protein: CAWSGQGWEKLFF. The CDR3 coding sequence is TGTGCCTGGTCGGGACAAGGATGGGAAAAACTGTTTTTT.

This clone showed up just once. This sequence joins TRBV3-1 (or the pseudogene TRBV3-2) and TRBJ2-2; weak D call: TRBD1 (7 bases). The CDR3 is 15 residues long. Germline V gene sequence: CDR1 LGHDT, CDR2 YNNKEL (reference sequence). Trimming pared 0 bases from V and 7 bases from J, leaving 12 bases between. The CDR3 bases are TGTGCCAGCAGCCAAGATGGAGGGGGCCTCGGGGAGCTGTTTTTT. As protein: CASSQDGGGLGELFF.

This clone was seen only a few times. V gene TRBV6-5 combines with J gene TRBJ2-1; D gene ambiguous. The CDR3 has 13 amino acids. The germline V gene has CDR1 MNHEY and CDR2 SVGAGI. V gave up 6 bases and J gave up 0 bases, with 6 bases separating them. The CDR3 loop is CASSSSSYNEQFF. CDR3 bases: TGTGCCAGCAGCTCGAGCTCCTACAATGAGCAGTTCTTC.

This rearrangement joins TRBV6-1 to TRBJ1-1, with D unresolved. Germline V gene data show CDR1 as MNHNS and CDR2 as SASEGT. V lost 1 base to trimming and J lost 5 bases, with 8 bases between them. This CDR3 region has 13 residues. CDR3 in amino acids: CASSEGRKTEAFF. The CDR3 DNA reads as TGTGCCAGCAGTGAAGGTAGAAAGACTGAAGCTTTCTTT.

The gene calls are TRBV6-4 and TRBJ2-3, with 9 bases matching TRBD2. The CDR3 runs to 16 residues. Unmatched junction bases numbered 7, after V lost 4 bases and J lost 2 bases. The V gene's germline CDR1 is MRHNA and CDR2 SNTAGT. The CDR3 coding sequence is TGTGCCAGCAGTGTTGCTAGCGGGGCCCTCACAGATACGCAGTATTTT. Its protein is CASSVASGALTDTQYF.

CDR3 residues: CASSTLQYNSPLHF. CDR3 sequence (DNA): TGTGCCAGCAGTACGCTACAGTATAATTCACCCCTCCACTTT. The V call is TRBV6-5, the J call TRBJ1-6; the D is unclear. The CDR3 covers 14 residues. Trimming pared 5 bases from V and 4 bases from J, leaving 9 bases between. Germline CDR1 is MNHEY and CDR2 is SVGAGI.

The CDR3 nucleotides read TGTGCCAGCAGTAGAAAAGGACAGCTTTCTCTCTCTGAAGCTTTCTTT. It encodes CASSRKGQLSLSEAFF. This rearrangement joins TRBV28 to TRBJ1-1; weak D call: TRBD1 (6 bases). Trimming took 5 bases from V and 6 from J, leaving 22 bases between them. CDR3 length: 16 amino acids. Germline CDR1 is MDHEN and CDR2 is SYDVKM.

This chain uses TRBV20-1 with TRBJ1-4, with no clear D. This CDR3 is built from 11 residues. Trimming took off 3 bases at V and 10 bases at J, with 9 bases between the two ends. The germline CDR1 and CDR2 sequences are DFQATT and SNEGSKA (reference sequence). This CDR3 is CSARSLGKLFF. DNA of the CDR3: TGCAGTGCTAGGTCCCTCGGAAAACTGTTTTTT.

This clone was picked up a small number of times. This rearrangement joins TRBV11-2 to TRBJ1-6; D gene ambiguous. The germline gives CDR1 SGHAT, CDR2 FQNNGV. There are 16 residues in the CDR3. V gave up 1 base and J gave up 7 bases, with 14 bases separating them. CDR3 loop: CASSLVGRRENSPLHF. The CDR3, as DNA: TGTGCCAGCAGCTTAGTCGGACGGAGGGAGAATTCACCCCTCCACTTT. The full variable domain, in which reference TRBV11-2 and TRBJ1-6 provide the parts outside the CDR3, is EAGVAQSPRYKIIEKRQSVAFWCNPISGHATLYWYQQILGQGPKLLIQFQNNGVVDDSQLPKDRFSAERLKGVDSTLKIQPAKLEDSAVYLCASSLVGRRENSPLHFGNGTRLTVT.

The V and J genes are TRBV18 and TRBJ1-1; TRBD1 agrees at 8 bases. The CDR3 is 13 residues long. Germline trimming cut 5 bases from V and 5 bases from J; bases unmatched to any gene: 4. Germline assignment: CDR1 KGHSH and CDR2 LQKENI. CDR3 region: CASSATGGTEAFF. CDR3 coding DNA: TGTGCCAGCTCAGCAACAGGGGGGACTGAAGCTTTCTTT.

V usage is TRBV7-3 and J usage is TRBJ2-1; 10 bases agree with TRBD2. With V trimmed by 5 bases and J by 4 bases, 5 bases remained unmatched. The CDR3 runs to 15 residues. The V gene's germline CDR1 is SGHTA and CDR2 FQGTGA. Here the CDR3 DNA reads TGTGCCAGCAGCCGAGCGGGAGGGGGTTACAATGAGCAGTTCTTC. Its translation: CASSRAGGGYNEQFF. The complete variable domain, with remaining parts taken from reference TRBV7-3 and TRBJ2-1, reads GAGVSQTPSNKVTEKGKYVELRCDPISGHTALYWYRQSLGQGPEFLIYFQGTGAADDSGLPNDRFFAVRPEGSVSTLKIQRTERGDSAVYLCASSRAGGGYNEQFFGPGTRLTVL.

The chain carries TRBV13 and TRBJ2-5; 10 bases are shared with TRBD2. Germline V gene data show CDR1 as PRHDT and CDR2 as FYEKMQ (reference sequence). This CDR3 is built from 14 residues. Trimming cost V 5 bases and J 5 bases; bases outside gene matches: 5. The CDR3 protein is CASSSGRAAETQYF. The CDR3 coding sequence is TGTGCCAGCAGCAGCGGGAGGGCCGCTGAGACCCAGTACTTC.

The CDR3: CSGNGVNEQFF. CDR3 DNA: TGCAGCGGTAACGGGGTCAATGAGCAGTTCTTC. The chain combines TRBV29-1 with TRBJ2-1; possible D gene TRBD2, 5 bases. Germline CDR1 SQVTM, CDR2 ANQGSEA. CDR3 length equals 11 residues. V was clipped by 7 bases and J by 6 bases, with 10 bases between them.

The CDR3 DNA is TGTGCCAGCAGCCTCCGGGAAGGGAATCAGCCCCAGCATTTT. It specifies CASSLREGNQPQHF. The chain recombines TRBV4-2 with TRBJ1-5; D is unresolved. CDR3 length equals 14 residues. V lost 4 bases, J lost 4 bases, and 11 bases lay in between. The V gene's germline CDR1 is LGHNA and CDR2 YNFKEQ.

The CDR3 is CASSARGTANFYEQYF. CDR3 DNA: TGTGCCAGCAGCGCGCGAGGGACAGCCAACTTCTACGAGCAGTACTTC. The V and J genes are TRBV7-9 and TRBJ2-7; 7 bases are shared with TRBD1. Germline values: CDR1 SEHNR, CDR2 FQNEAQ (reference sequence). The CDR3 is made up of 16 amino acids. J lost 3 bases, V lost 5 bases, and 13 bases had no gene match.

The CDR3 sequence is CASSDPTGDGDTQYF. Written as DNA, the CDR3 is TGTGCCAGCAGTGACCCAACAGGGGATGGGGATACGCAGTATTTT. The gene calls are TRBV6-4 and TRBJ2-3; 7 bases fit TRBD1. This CDR3 contains 15 residues. Germline values: CDR1 MRHNA, CDR2 SNTAGT. Trimming cost V 2 bases and J 6 bases; bases outside gene matches: 8.

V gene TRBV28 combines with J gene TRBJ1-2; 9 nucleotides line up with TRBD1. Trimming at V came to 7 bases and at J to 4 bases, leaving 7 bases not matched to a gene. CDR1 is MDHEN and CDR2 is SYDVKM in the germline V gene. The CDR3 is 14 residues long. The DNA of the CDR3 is TGTGCCAGCACTCGGACAGGGGCCGGCTATGGCTACACCTTC. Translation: CASTRTGAGYGYTF.

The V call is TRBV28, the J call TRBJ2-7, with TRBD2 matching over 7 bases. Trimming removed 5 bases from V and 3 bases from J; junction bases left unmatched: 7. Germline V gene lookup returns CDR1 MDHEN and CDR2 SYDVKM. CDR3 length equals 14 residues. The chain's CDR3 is CASSGASGNYEQYF. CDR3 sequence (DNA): TGTGCCAGCAGTGGGGCTAGCGGAAACTACGAGCAGTACTTC.

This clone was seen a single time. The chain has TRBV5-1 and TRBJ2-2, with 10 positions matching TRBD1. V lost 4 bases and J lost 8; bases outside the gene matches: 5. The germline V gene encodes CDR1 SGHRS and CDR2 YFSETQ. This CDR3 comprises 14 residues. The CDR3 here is CASSRQGAQGELFF. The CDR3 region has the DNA TGCGCCAGCAGCCGACAGGGGGCTCAAGGGGAGCTGTTTTTT.

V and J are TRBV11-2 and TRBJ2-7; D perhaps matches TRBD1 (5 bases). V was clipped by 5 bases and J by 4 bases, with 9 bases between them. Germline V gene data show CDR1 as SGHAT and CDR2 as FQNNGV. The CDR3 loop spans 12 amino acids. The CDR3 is CASSRTLYEQYF. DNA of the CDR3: TGTGCCAGCAGCCGGACACTTTACGAGCAGTACTTC.

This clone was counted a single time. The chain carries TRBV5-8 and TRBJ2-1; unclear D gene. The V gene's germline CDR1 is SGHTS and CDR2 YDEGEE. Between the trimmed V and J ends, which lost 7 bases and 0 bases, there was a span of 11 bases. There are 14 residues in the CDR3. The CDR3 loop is CASYSGGSYNEQFF. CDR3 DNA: TGTGCCAGCTACTCCGGCGGCTCCTACAATGAGCAGTTCTTC.

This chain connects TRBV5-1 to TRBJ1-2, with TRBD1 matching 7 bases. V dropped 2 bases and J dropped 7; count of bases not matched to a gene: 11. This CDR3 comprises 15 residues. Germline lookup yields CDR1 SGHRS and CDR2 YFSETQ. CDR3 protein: CASSFSTGSASGYTF. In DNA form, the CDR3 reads TGCGCCAGCAGCTTTTCGACAGGGTCGGCCAGTGGCTACACCTTC.

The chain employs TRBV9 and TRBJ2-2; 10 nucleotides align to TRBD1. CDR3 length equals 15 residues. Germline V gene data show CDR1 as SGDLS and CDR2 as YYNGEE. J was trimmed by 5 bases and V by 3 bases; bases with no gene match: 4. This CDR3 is CASSDRDRGTGELFF. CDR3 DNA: TGTGCCAGCAGCGACCGGGACAGGGGTACCGGGGAGCTGTTTTTT.

CDR3 sequence (DNA): TGTGCCAGCTCACCTCAGGGGGCGCGAGAAAAACTGTTTTTT. This codes for CASSPQGAREKLFF. The V call is TRBV18, the J call TRBJ1-4; the match to TRBD1 covers 8 bases. Per the germline V gene, CDR1 is KGHSH and CDR2 is LQKENI. The CDR3 runs 14 residues. J lost 8 bases, V lost 3 bases, and 5 bases had no gene match.